Below, 24 T cell receptor beta chains from the same sample are listed, as sequenced in a study of identical twins. TCRdb analysed the 5' RACE reads with MiXCR anew, one entry per CDR3 protein. This table holds approximately 700,000 distinct CDR3 sequences, around 6% found once. Sequencing used naive T cells sorted from blood. Every receptor here comes from a man in his late teens or twenties in good health.

This clonotype was detected ten times or more. The chain links TRBV7-9 to TRBJ2-1, with D perhaps matching TRBD2 (5 bases). Germline assignment: CDR1 SEHNR and CDR2 FQNEAQ (reference sequence). V was pared by 4 bases and J by 4 bases, with 8 bases between. The CDR3 covers 13 residues. This chain's CDR3 is CASSWENYNEQFF. In DNA, the CDR3 is TGTGCCAGCAGCTGGGAGAATTACAATGAGCAGTTCTTC.

The CDR3 loop is CASSLARLAGQAGELFF. CDR3 nucleotide sequence: TGCGCCAGCAGCTTGGCCCGTCTAGCGGGCCAGGCCGGGGAGCTGTTTTTT. The gene calls are TRBV5-1 and TRBJ2-2, with TRBD2 identical over 8 bases. The CDR3 covers 17 residues. The J segment lost 6 bases and the V segment lost 0 bases, leaving 10 bases of the junction unmatched. Germline V gene lookup returns CDR1 SGHRS and CDR2 YFSETQ.

The rearrangement links TRBV20-1 to TRBJ2-1; 7 nucleotides match TRBD2. CDR1 DFQATT and CDR2 SNEGSKA come from the germline V gene (reference sequence). The CDR3 loop spans 15 amino acids. J was trimmed by 1 base and V by 3 bases; bases with no gene match: 6. The CDR3 is CSASSSGLSYNEQFF. In DNA, the CDR3 is TGCAGTGCTAGTTCTAGCGGATTATCCTACAATGAGCAGTTCTTC.

This clonotype occurred a few times. The rearrangement links TRBV11-2 to TRBJ1-5; D remains ambiguous. The V end was cut by 1 base, the J end by 6 bases, with 7 bases between. This CDR3 contains 13 residues. CDR1 and CDR2 (germline): SGHAT, FQNNGV. The CDR3 DNA reads as TGTGCCAGCAGCTTAGCTGCGGGTCAGCCCCAGCATTTT. Its protein product is CASSLAAGQPQHF.

This clonotype was seen a handful of times. The J gene is TRBJ1-1, the V gene TRBV18, with D possibly TRBD1 on 6 matching bases. From germline, CDR1 is KGHSH and CDR2 LQKENI. V lost 3 bases and J lost 5, with 13 bases in between. CDR3 size: 14 residues. CDR3 in amino acids: CASSPQRGVTEAFF. Written as DNA, the CDR3 is TGTGCCAGCTCACCGCAGAGGGGGGTGACTGAAGCTTTCTTT.

This clonotype was recorded at least ten times. This sequence joins TRBV7-2 and TRBJ2-4, with 9 positions matching TRBD1. The CDR3 has 13 amino acids. J gave up 13 bases and V 3 bases, and 7 bases lay outside the gene matches. CDR1 and CDR2 from the germline V gene are SGHTA and FQGNSA. In nucleotides, the CDR3 is TGTGCCAGCAGCTTTACGGGACAGGGTATACAGTACTTC. This codes for CASSFTGQGIQYF.

This clonotype was seen ten or more times. The chain couples TRBV29-1 to TRBJ2-3; the D gene is possibly TRBD1 (6 bases). This CDR3 has 14 residues. V was clipped by 3 bases and J by 5 bases, with 15 bases between them. Per the germline V gene, CDR1 is SQVTM and CDR2 is ANQGSEA. CDR3 amino acids: CSVDRGPGGDTQYF. The CDR3 DNA follows: TGCAGCGTTGACAGGGGCCCTGGTGGAGATACGCAGTATTTT.

Only a few counts were recorded for this clonotype. CDR3 DNA sequence: TGTGCCAGCAGTTACGGGGACAGGGGGCAGGGCAATCAGCCCCAGCATTTT. It encodes CASSYGDRGQGNQPQHF. The chain employs TRBV6-2 or TRBV6-3 and TRBJ1-5; TRBD1 agrees at 12 bases. With V trimmed by 2 bases and J by 2 bases, 4 bases remained unmatched. The CDR3 has 17 residues. CDR1 is MNHEY and CDR2 is SVGEGT in the germline V gene.

V is TRBV20-1 and J is TRBJ2-2; D not resolved. CDR1 DFQATT and CDR2 SNEGSKA come from the germline V gene (reference sequence). Trimming stripped 3 bases from V and 4 bases from J, with 9 bases between. The CDR3 contains 13 residues. The DNA of the CDR3 is TGCAGTGCTAGCCCACAGCCCACCGGGGAGCTGTTTTTT. Its translation is CSASPQPTGELFF.

Comment on this clonotype: The junction departs from the called germline gene at one end, perhaps through a read error. CDR3 in amino acids: CASSPPRGQQETLYF. The CDR3 nucleotides read TGTGCCAGCAGCCCACCCCGGGGCCAGCAAGAGACCCTGTACTTC. J is TRBJ2-5 and V is TRBV7-8; TRBD1 or TRBD2 may be the D gene (5 bases each). The CDR3 totals 15 residues. Germline V gene sequence: CDR1 SGHVS, CDR2 FQNEAQ.

The chain couples TRBV7-6 to TRBJ2-1; 11 bases map to TRBD2. Germline-derived CDR1 and CDR2 are SGHVS and FNYEAQ. V dropped 5 bases and J dropped 7; count of bases not matched to a gene: 10. The CDR3 is 16 residues long. Here the CDR3 reads CASSPPTSGSGNEQFF. The DNA for the CDR3 is TGTGCCAGCAGCCCCCCAACTAGCGGGAGCGGGAATGAGCAGTTCTTC.

The chain employs TRBV4-3 and TRBJ1-1; 7 bases line up with TRBD1. Germline V gene lookup returns CDR1 LGHNA and CDR2 YSLEER. CDR3 length: 16 amino acids. Trimming took 2 bases from V and 1 from J; bases not matched to a gene: 7. This CDR3 is CASSQLMTGPNTEAFF. CDR3 DNA: TGCGCCAGCAGCCAACTCATGACAGGGCCGAACACTGAAGCTTTCTTT.

This chain uses TRBV7-2 with TRBJ2-1; 7 bases fit TRBD1. Germline V gene data show CDR1 as SGHTA and CDR2 as FQGNSA. V dropped 0 bases and J dropped 4; count of bases not matched to a gene: 6. The CDR3 extends over 16 amino acids. CDR3 amino acids: CASSLATGRPYNEQFF. The CDR3 coding sequence is TGTGCCAGCAGCTTAGCGACAGGGAGACCATACAATGAGCAGTTCTTC.

This clonotype was counted ten times or more. The rearrangement joins TRBV24-1 to TRBJ2-1; D may be TRBD2 (6 bases). The germline CDR1 and CDR2 sequences are KGHDR and SFDVKD. V was shortened by 4 bases and J by 8 bases, with 14 bases between the two germline ends. CDR3 size: 14 residues. The CDR3 loop is CATSEMTRGDEQFF. The CDR3 coding sequence is TGTGCCACCAGTGAGATGACTAGGGGCGATGAGCAGTTCTTC.

This clonotype was observed a few times. The genes are TRBV6-5 and TRBJ2-7, with 10 positions matching TRBD2. CDR1 is MNHEY, CDR2 SVGAGI, per germline. The CDR3 totals 17 residues. The V segment lost 2 bases and the J segment 5 bases; nucleotides outside the gene matches: 12. CDR3 coding DNA: TGTGCCAGCAGTTACAAGGTGGTAGCGGGAGGCTTGCACGAGCAGTACTTC. Its protein product is CASSYKVVAGGLHEQYF.

This clonotype showed up just a few times. The V and J genes are TRBV4-2 and TRBJ2-1; 9 bases are shared with TRBD1. Germline trimming cut 1 base from V and 3 bases from J; bases unmatched to any gene: 1. Germline V lookup: CDR1 LGHNA, CDR2 YNFKEQ. This CDR3 is 15 amino acids long. The CDR3 region has the DNA TGTGCCAGCAGCCAAGGGGACAGGGACTACAATGAGCAGTTCTTC. Translating it yields CASSQGDRDYNEQFF.

This chain connects TRBV5-1 to TRBJ2-1; 9 bases align to TRBD1. Germline V gene sequence: CDR1 SGHRS, CDR2 YFSETQ. Trimming at V came to 4 bases and at J to 6 bases, leaving 8 bases not matched to a gene. The CDR3 runs to 15 residues. CDR3 sequence reads: CASSKGQGGINEQFF. The CDR3 DNA is TGCGCCAGCAGCAAGGGACAGGGAGGTATCAATGAGCAGTTCTTC.

This clonotype came up many times. The genes are TRBV5-1 and TRBJ1-5, with D tentatively TRBD1 (6 bases). V shed 4 bases and J shed 6 bases, with 17 bases lying between them. Germline loops: CDR1 SGHRS, CDR2 YFSETQ. This CDR3 has 15 amino acids. CDR3 coding DNA: TGCGCCAGCAGCCTGGGTTCAGGGGAAGGTCAGCCCCAGCATTTT. Translation gives CASSLGSGEGQPQHF.

The chain joins TRBV14 to TRBJ2-3, with 9 bases lining up with TRBD2. Germline loops: CDR1 SGHDN, CDR2 FVKESK. The CDR3 has 16 residues. J gave up 4 bases and V 1 base, and 6 bases lay outside the gene matches. The CDR3, as DNA: TGTGCCAGCAGCCAAGGGGCGGGAGGGCCGGCAGATACGCAGTATTTT. Protein sequence: CASSQGAGGPADTQYF.

This clonotype has a count of ten or more. J is TRBJ1-5 and V is TRBV15; tentatively, D is TRBD1 (5 bases). The CDR3 is made up of 14 amino acids. Germline CDR1 is LNHNV and CDR2 is YYDKDF (reference sequence). V gave up 7 bases and J gave up 0 bases, with 10 bases separating them. For the CDR3, the DNA is TGTGCCACCAATCCAGGGTATAGCAATCAGCCCCAGCATTTT. Protein sequence: CATNPGYSNQPQHF.

The table lists this clonotype with many counts. The V gene is TRBV25-1, the J gene TRBJ2-3; no clear D gene. V gave up 6 bases and J gave up 11 bases, with 15 bases separating them. Germline CDR1 is MGHDK and CDR2 is SYGVNS. This CDR3 region has 12 residues. The CDR3 spells CASRIDSEEQYF. Here the CDR3 DNA reads TGTGCCAGCAGGATTGACTCCGAAGAGCAGTATTTT.

This clonotype was detected many times. The chain uses TRBV7-2 and TRBJ1-5; D is undetermined. The CDR3 spans 17 residues. V lost 1 base and J lost 1, with 14 bases in between. Germline V gene lookup returns CDR1 SGHTA and CDR2 FQGNSA. CDR3 bases: TGTGCCAGCAGCTTAGTTTCGGGTGTTGGAAGCAATCAGCCCCAGCATTTT. Protein product: CASSLVSGVGSNQPQHF. Drawing the rest from reference TRBV7-2 and TRBJ1-5, the complete variable domain is GAGVSQSPSNKVTEKGKDVELRCDPISGHTALYWYRQSLGQGLEFLIYFQGNSAPDKSGLPSDRFSAERTGGSVSTLTIQRTQQEDSAVYLCASSLVSGVGSNQPQHFGDGTRLSIL.

The table lists this clonotype with a few counts. The gene calls are TRBV24-1 and TRBJ2-3, with 9 bases matching TRBD1. V lost 5 bases and J lost 2; bases outside the gene matches: 10. CDR1 and CDR2 from the germline V gene are KGHDR and SFDVKD. CDR3 size: 17 residues. The CDR3 sequence is CATSAKGQGRVTDTQYF. The CDR3 DNA reads as TGTGCCACCAGTGCCAAAGGACAGGGGCGCGTCACAGATACGCAGTATTTT.

This clonotype was counted many times. V gene TRBV29-1 combines with J gene TRBJ1-1; the D is unclear. The CDR3 totals 11 residues. Germline assignment: CDR1 SQVTM and CDR2 ANQGSEA. V lost 7 bases to trimming and J lost 4 bases, with 10 bases between them. CDR3 residues: CSGGRGTEAFF. The DNA for the CDR3 is TGCAGCGGCGGACGGGGCACTGAAGCTTTCTTT.